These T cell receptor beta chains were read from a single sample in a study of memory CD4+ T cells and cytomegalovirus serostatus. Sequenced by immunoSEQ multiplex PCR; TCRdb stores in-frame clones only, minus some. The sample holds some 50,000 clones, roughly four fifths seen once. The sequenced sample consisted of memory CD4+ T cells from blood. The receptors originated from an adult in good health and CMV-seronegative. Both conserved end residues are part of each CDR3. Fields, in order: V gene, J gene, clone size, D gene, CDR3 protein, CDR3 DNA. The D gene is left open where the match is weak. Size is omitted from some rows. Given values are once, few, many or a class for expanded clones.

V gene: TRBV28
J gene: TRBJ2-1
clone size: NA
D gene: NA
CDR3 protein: CASSFRLGGGTYNEQFF
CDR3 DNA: TGTGCCAGCAGTTTTAGGTTAGGAGGGGGCACCTACAATGAGCAGTTCTTC

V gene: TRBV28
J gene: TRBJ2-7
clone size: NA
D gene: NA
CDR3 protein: CASSPGQGGTYEQYF
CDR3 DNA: TGTGCCAGCAGTCCCGGACAGGGAGGGACCTACGAGCAGTACTTC

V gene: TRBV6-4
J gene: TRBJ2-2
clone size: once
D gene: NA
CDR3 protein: CASSVGSRGTGELFF
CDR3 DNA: TGTGCCAGCAGTGTCGGCAGCCGGGGCACCGGGGAGCTGTTTTTT

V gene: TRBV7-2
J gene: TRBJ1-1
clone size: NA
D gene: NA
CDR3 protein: CASSVRFLNTEAFF
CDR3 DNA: TGTGCCAGCAGCGTTAGATTCCTGAACACTGAAGCTTTCTTT

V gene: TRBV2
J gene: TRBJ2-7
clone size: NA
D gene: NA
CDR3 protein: CASSEARGVEQYF
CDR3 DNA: TGTGCCAGCAGTGAAGCTAGGGGTGTCGAGCAGTACTTC

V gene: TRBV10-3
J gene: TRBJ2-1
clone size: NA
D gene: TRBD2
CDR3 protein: CAISGGRLNEQFF
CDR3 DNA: TGTGCCATCTCGGGGGGGAGGCTCAATGAGCAGTTCTTC

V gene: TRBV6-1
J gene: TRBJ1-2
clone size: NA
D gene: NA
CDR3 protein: CASSEPLQWVYGYTF
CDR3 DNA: TGTGCCAGCAGTGAACCTCTACAGTGGGTATATGGCTACACCTTC

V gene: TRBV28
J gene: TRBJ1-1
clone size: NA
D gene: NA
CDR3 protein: CASSLPDGVEAFF
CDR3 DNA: TGTGCCAGCAGTCTCCCGGACGGGGTAGAAGCTTTCTTT

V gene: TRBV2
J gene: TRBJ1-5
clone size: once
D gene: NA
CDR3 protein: CASSEARVQPQHF
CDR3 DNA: TGTGCCAGCAGTGAAGCGCGAGTTCAGCCCCAGCATTTT

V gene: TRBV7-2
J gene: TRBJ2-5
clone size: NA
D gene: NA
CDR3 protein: CASSLTPQETQYF
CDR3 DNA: TGTGCCAGCAGCTTAACGCCGCAAGAGACCCAGTACTTC

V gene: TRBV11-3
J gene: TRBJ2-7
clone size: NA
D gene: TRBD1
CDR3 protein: CASSLDRQGYNEQYF
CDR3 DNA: TGTGCCAGCAGCTTAGATCGACAGGGGTACAACGAGCAGTACTTC

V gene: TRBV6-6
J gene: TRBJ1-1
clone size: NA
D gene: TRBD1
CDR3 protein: CASSSGGRRNTEAFF
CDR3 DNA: TGTGCCAGCAGTTCAGGGGGCAGGCGGAACACTGAAGCTTTCTTT

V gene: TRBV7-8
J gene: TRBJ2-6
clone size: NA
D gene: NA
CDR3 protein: CASSLAGDPQNYHSGANVLTF
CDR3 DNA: TGTGCCAGCAGCTTAGCCGGGGACCCGCAAAACTACCACTCTGGGGCCAACGTCCTGACTTTC

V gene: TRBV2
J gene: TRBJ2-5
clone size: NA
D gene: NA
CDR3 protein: CASRSWGIETQYF
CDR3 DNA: TGTGCCAGCAGGAGTTGGGGGATAGAGACCCAGTACTTC

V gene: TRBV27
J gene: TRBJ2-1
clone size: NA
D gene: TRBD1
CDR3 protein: CASRGQGYGEQFF
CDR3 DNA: TGTGCCAGCAGGGGACAGGGGTACGGTGAGCAGTTCTTC

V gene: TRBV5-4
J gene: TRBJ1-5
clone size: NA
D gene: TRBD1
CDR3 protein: CASSLGGQLKPNQPQHF
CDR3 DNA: TGTGCCAGCAGCTTGGGGGGACAGCTAAAGCCGAATCAGCCCCAGCATTTT

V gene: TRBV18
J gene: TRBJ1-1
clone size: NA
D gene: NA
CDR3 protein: CASSRGGVTEAFF
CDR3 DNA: TGTGCCAGCTCACGGGGGGGTGTCACTGAAGCTTTCTTT

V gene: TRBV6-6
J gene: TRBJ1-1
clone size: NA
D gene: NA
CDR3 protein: CASSYLGDTEAFF
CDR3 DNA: TGTGCCAGCAGTTATCTCGGGGACACTGAAGCTTTCTTT

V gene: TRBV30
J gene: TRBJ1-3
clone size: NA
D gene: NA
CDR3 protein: CAEGGSSGNTIYF
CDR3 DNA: TGTGCCGAGGGGGGGAGCTCTGGAAACACCATATATTTT

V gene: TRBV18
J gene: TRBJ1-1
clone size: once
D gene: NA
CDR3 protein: CASSPGANTEAFF
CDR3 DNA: TGTGCCAGCTCACCTGGGGCCAACACTGAAGCTTTCTTT

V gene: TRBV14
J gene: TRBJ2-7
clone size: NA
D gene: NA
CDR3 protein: CASSQGTGSYEQYF
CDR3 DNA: TGTGCCAGCAGCCAAGGAACGGGATCCTACGAGCAGTACTTC

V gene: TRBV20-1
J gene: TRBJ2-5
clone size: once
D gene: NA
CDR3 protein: CSANRQETQYF
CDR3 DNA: TGCAGTGCTAACAGACAAGAGACCCAGTACTTC

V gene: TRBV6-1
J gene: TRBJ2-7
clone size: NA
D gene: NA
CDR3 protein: CASSGSGTLIYEQYF
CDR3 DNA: TGTGCCAGCAGTGGTTCCGGGACCCTGATCTACGAGCAGTACTTC

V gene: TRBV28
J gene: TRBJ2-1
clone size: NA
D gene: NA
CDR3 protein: CASSDPTGPYNEQFF
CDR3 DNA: TGTGCCAGCAGCGACCCGACAGGCCCTTACAATGAGCAGTTCTTC

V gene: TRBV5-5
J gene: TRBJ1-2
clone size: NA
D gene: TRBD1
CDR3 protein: CASSLARGLGYGYTF
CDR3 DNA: TGTGCCAGCAGCTTGGCCAGGGGGTTAGGCTATGGCTACACCTTC

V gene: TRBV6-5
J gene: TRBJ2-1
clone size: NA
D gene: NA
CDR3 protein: CASSQRVSSYNEQFF
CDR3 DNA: TGTGCCAGCAGTCAACGGGTGAGCTCCTACAATGAGCAGTTCTTC

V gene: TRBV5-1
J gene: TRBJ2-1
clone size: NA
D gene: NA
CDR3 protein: CASSLEARVQFF
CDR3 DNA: TGCGCCAGCAGCTTGGAAGCGCGGGTGCAGTTCTTC

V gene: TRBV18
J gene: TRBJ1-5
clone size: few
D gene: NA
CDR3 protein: CASSRGGSDQPQHF
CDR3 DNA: TGTGCCAGCTCACGGGGAGGGTCCGATCAGCCCCAGCATTTT

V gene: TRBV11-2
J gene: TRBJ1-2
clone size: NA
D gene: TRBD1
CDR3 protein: CASSSTGTANYGYTF
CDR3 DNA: TGTGCCAGCAGCTCTACCGGGACAGCAAACTATGGCTACACCTTC

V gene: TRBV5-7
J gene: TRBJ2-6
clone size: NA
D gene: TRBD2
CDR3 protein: CASSLKRGGGANVLTF
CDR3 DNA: TGTGCCAGCAGCTTGAAGCGGGGGGGCGGGGCCAACGTCCTGACTTTC

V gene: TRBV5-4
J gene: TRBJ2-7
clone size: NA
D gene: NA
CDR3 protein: CASSLGTLSSYEQYF
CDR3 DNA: TGTGCCAGCAGCTTGGGGACTCTAAGCTCCTACGAGCAGTACTTC

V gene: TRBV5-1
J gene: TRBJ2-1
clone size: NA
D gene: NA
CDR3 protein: CASSPGQRYNEQFF
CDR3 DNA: TGCGCCAGCAGCCCCGGACAGCGCTACAATGAGCAGTTCTTC

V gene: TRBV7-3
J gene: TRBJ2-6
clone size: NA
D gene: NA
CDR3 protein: CASSYSGANVLTF
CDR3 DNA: TGTGCCAGCAGCTACTCTGGGGCCAACGTCCTGACTTTC

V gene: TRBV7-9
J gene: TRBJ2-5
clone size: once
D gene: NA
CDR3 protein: CASSPKQRIQETQYF
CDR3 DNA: TGTGCCAGCAGCCCGAAACAGCGAATCCAAGAGACCCAGTACTTC

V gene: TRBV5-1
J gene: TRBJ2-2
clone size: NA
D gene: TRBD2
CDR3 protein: CASSLKGGLASAGELFF
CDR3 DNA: TGCGCCAGCAGCTTGAAAGGGGGACTAGCGTCTGCCGGGGAGCTGTTTTTT

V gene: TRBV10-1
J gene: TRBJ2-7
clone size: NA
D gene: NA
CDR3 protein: CASSETTTRGEQYF
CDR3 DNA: TGCGCCAGCAGTGAGACCACCACTAGGGGCGAGCAGTACTTC

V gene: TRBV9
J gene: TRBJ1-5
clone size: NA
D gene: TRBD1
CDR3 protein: CASSFRQGEDNQPQHF
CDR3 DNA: TGTGCCAGCAGCTTCCGACAGGGGGAGGACAATCAGCCCCAGCATTTT

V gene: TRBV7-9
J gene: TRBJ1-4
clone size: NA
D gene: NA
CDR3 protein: CASRLTGEGEKLFF
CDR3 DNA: TGTGCCAGCAGGTTGACAGGCGAAGGGGAAAAACTGTTTTTT

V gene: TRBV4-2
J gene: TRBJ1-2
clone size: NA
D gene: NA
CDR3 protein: CASTLGRQTGHYGYTF
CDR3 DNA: TGTGCCAGCACCCTGGGCCGGCAGACCGGACACTATGGCTACACCTTC

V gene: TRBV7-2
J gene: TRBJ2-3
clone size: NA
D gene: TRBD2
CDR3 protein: CASSLTPGLAVTSTDTQYF
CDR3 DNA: TGTGCCAGCAGCCTAACCCCGGGACTAGCGGTGACTAGCACAGATACGCAGTATTTT

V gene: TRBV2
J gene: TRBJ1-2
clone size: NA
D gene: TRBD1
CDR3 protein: CASRARGQPGNGYTF
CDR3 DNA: TGTGCCAGCAGAGCCCGGGGACAGCCAGGAAATGGCTACACCTTC

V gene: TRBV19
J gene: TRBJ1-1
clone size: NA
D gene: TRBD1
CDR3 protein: CASSRTHTGGLEAFF
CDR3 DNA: TGTGCCAGTAGTCGGACCCATACAGGGGGCCTTGAAGCTTTCTTT

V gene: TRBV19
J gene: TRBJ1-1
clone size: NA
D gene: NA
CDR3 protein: CASSIFFSGTLNTEAFF
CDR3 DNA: TGTGCCAGTAGTATATTTTTCTCAGGGACCTTGAACACTGAAGCTTTCTTT

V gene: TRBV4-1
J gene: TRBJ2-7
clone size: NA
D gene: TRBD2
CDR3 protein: CASSQERGGFRKQYF
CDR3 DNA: TGCGCCAGCAGCCAGGAGCGGGGGGGTTTTAGGAAGCAGTACTTC

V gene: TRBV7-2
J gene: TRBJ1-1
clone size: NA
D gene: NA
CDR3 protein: CASSLVSTNTEAFF
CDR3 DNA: TGTGCCAGCAGCTTAGTATCGACGAACACTGAAGCTTTCTTT

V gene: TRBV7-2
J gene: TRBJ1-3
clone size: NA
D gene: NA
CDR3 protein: CASSLRNTIYF
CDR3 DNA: TGTGCCAGCAGCTTACGAAACACCATATATTTT

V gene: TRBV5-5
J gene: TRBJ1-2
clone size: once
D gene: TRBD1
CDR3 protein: CASSLQGTGGWVGRGYTF
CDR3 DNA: TGTGCCAGCAGCTTGCAAGGGACAGGGGGCTGGGTAGGACGCGGCTACACCTTC

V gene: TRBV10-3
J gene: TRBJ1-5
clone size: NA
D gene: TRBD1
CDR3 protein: CAISESTGQPQHF
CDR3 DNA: TGTGCCATCAGTGAGTCGACAGGGCAGCCCCAGCATTTT

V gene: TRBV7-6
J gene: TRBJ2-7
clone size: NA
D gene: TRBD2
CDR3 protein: CASSRGLAGVPEQYF
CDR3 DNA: TGTGCCAGCAGCCGGGGACTAGCGGGAGTACCCGAGCAGTACTTC